These 10 T cell receptor beta chains were sequenced from one sample in a study of blood T cell repertoires in COVID-19. Assay used: immunoSEQ multiplex PCR; TCRdb lists only in-frame clones, some missing. The repertoire has 150,000 to 250,000 clones, about four fifths of them found once; the top ten carry around 7%. The sequenced sample was PBMCs or T cells enriched from blood (not recorded which). The receptor set was obtained from a man aged 35-49 years who had recovered from COVID-19.

The chain employs TRBV7-2 and TRBJ2-1, with 10 bases matching TRBD1. Per the germline V gene, CDR1 is SGHTA and CDR2 is FQGNSA. V gave up 3 bases and J gave up 7 bases; unmatched junction bases: 12. The CDR3 loop spans 17 amino acids. The CDR3 loop reads CASSFYTETGGPNEQFF. CDR3 DNA: TGTGCCAGCAGCTTTTACACCGAGACAGGGGGCCCGAATGAGCAGTTCTTC.

This chain joins TRBV18 and TRBJ1-3; D gene ambiguous. The CDR3 has 17 amino acids. V shed 6 bases and J shed 0 bases, with 18 bases lying between them. Germline V gene lookup returns CDR1 KGHSH and CDR2 LQKENI. The CDR3 sequence: CASSQNGVISSGNTIYF. For the CDR3, the DNA is TGTGCCAGCTCGCAAAACGGGGTTATAAGCTCTGGAAACACCATATATTTT.

This clone was seen a few times. The chain uses TRBV5-1 and TRBJ2-2, with TRBD1 identical over 7 bases. This CDR3 region has 15 residues. Germline V gene sequence: CDR1 SGHRS, CDR2 YFSETQ. The J segment lost 2 bases and the V segment lost 4 bases, leaving 5 bases of the junction unmatched. This chain's CDR3 is CASSLRQGNTGELFF. In nucleotides, the CDR3 is TGCGCCAGCAGCCTGCGACAGGGTAACACCGGGGAGCTGTTTTTT.

This clone has only a few counts. V usage is TRBV24-1 and J usage is TRBJ2-2; 11 positions match TRBD2. The CDR3 length is 14 residues. Per the germline V gene, CDR1 is KGHDR and CDR2 is SFDVKD. V was pared by 5 bases and J by 7 bases, with 2 bases of the junction left unmatched. CDR3 residues: CATSASGGHGELFF. For the CDR3, the DNA is TGTGCCACCAGTGCTAGCGGGGGGCACGGGGAGCTGTTTTTT.

The table lists this clone with many counts. The chain joins TRBV13 to TRBJ2-3, with TRBD2 matching over 7 bases. The CDR3 loop spans 17 amino acids. CDR1 PRHDT and CDR2 FYEKMQ come from the germline V gene (reference sequence). Losses at the gene ends were 5 bases for V and 0 bases for J; bases not matched to a gene: 11. This chain's CDR3 is CASSPQFGGGSTDTQYF. The CDR3 DNA reads TGTGCCAGCAGCCCCCAATTTGGCGGGGGAAGCACAGATACGCAGTATTTT.

This clone has a single count. The chain carries TRBV5-1 and TRBJ2-3, with 8 bases that match TRBD2. In germline, CDR1 is SGHRS, CDR2 YFSETQ. The CDR3 length is 15 residues. Trimming cost V 4 bases and J 0 bases; bases outside gene matches: 4. The CDR3 bases are TGCGCCAGCAGCATGGCTAGCGGGAGCACAGATACGCAGTATTTT. Protein sequence: CASSMASGSTDTQYF.

The chain recombines TRBV5-1 with TRBJ1-2; TRBD1 matches at 9 bases. J was trimmed by 2 bases and V by 4 bases; bases with no gene match: 6. Germline V gives CDR1 SGHRS, CDR2 YFSETQ. The CDR3 is 15 residues long. CDR3 sequence (DNA): TGCGCCAGCAGCCCCCGGGACAGGGCAAACTATGGCTACACCTTC. It encodes CASSPRDRANYGYTF.

CDR3 coding DNA: TGTGCCAGCAGGATAACAGGGATGAACACTGAAGCTTTCTTT. Amino acids: CASRITGMNTEAFF. The J gene is TRBJ1-1, the V gene TRBV6-5; D is possibly TRBD1 (6 bases). V lost 6 bases, J lost 0 bases, and 11 bases lay in between. The germline CDR1 and CDR2 sequences are MNHEY and SVGAGI. This CDR3 is 14 amino acids long.

The V gene is TRBV10-1, the J gene TRBJ2-3; 8 nucleotides line up with TRBD2. The J segment lost 4 bases and the V segment lost 5 bases, leaving 11 bases of the junction unmatched. The CDR3 has 16 residues. CDR1 and CDR2 (germline): WNHNN, SYGVQD (reference sequence). The CDR3 region is CASSPLGRGAADTQYF. The DNA for the CDR3 is TGCGCCAGCAGTCCCCTGGGGCGGGGGGCGGCAGATACGCAGTATTTT.

This clone was counted a few times. This chain links TRBV5-6 with TRBJ2-3, with TRBD1 matching over 9 bases. The germline gives CDR1 SGHDT, CDR2 YYEEEE. CDR3 length: 16 amino acids. Trimming at V came to 1 base and at J to 3 bases, leaving 6 bases not matched to a gene. The CDR3 DNA reads TGTGCCAGCAGCTTGACCGGGACAGGGTGGACAGATACGCAGTATTTT. Translation gives CASSLTGTGWTDTQYF.